The 4 T cell receptor beta chains below come from one sample, sequenced in a study of cytomegalovirus exposure and HLA in healthy donors. Primers for the PCR totalled 60 Vbeta and 13 Jbeta. The table came from immunoSEQ multiplex PCR; TCRdb's copy has only in-frame clones and leaves some out. The sample has around 88,000 clones, approximately 74% seen once. Sequenced input: PBMCs. These receptor sequences come from a male donor in good health and CMV-seronegative.

This clone has just a few counts. This sequence joins TRBV7-2 and TRBJ1-1; D not resolved. The CDR3 has 14 residues. Trimming stripped 2 bases from V and 1 base from J, with 8 bases between. CDR1 is SGHTA, CDR2 FQGNSA, per germline. The CDR3 DNA is TGTGCCAGCAGCTTATATGAGGGGAACACTGAAGCTTTCTTT. Protein: CASSLYEGNTEAFF.

J is TRBJ1-5 and V is TRBV5-5; 8 nucleotides agree with TRBD1. Germline V CDR1 and CDR2: SGHKS, YYEKEE (reference sequence). There are 15 residues in the CDR3. With V trimmed by 5 bases and J by 1 base, 5 bases remained unmatched. The CDR3 nucleotides are TGTGCCAGCAGTGACAGGGGTGGAAGCAATCAGCCCCAGCATTTT. This encodes CASSDRGGSNQPQHF.

The V gene is TRBV9, the J gene TRBJ1-1, with a possible D match to TRBD1 (6 bases). Germline CDR1 reads SGDLS; CDR2 reads YYNGEE. The CDR3 spans 17 residues. Trimming pared 0 bases from V and 0 bases from J, leaving 15 bases between. The CDR3 DNA reads as TGTGCCAGCAGCGTAGCGGGTGGGGGCGCGGTGAACACTGAAGCTTTCTTT. This gives the protein CASSVAGGGAVNTEAFF.

The chain employs TRBV6-5 and TRBJ1-2; TRBD1 aligns across 7 bases. The CDR3 length is 16 residues. Germline CDR1 and CDR2: MNHEY and SVGAGI. J lost 4 bases, V lost 2 bases, and 10 bases had no gene match. The CDR3 region has the DNA TGTGCCAGCAGTTACACCACAGGGGCCTACTCCTATGGCTACACCTTC. It codes for CASSYTTGAYSYGYTF.